The rows below give T cell receptor beta chains drawn from one sample of a study of tumor and adjacent non-tumor tissue in lung cancer. One entry per CDR3 protein results from TCRdb running MiXCR on the multiplex PCR reads. The sample records some 99,000 distinct CDR3 sequences, 60% to 70% being singletons. The source material was distant non-tumor lung tissue. Receptors were obtained from a man between 60 and 70 years old with non-small cell lung cancer. Each CDR3 is given with its conserved first and last residue. A D gene is named only where the DNA matches it firmly. The listing skips clone size in some rows; elsewhere it reads once, few, many or a size class.

J gene	V gene	D gene	clone size	CDR3 DNA	CDR3 protein
TRBJ1-1	TRBV20-1	NA	many	TGCAGTGCTAGAGTACGGGGCATGAACACTGAAGCTTTCTTT	CSARVRGMNTEAFF
TRBJ2-3	TRBV29-1	NA	NA	TGCAGCGTCAAACTAAGCGATACGCAGTATTTT	CSVKLSDTQYF
TRBJ2-1	TRBV29-1	TRBD1	NA	TGCAGCGGACAGGGGCTCTACGATGAGCAGTCCTTC	CSGQGLYDEQSF
TRBJ2-5	TRBV20-1	TRBD2	NA	TGCAGTACTAGAGTAGCGGGGGGGGGAGAGACCCAGTACTTC	CSTRVAGGGETQYF
TRBJ2-1	TRBV7-8	TRBD1	NA	TGTGCCAGCAGTTTAGTAGGTGAGCAGGGGGCGCCTCATGAGCAGTTCTTC	CASSLVGEQGAPHEQFF
TRBJ2-7	TRBV7-9	TRBD1	medium-sized	TGTGCCAGCAGCCAAGGCGGCACGGACAGGCTACCATTTTACGAGCAGTACTTC	CASSQGGTDRLPFYEQYF
TRBJ2-3	TRBV4-2	NA	many	TGTGCCAGCAGCCAAGAGGGGAGCCGGGATACGCAGTATTTT	CASSQEGSRDTQYF
TRBJ2-1	TRBV4-2	NA	NA	TGTGTCAGCAGCCTGCGGGGCAGTCCCAATGAGCAGTTCTTC	CVSSLRGSPNEQFF
TRBJ2-1	TRBV11-1	NA	NA	TGCGCCAGCAGCCTTGCGGGTCCCTTGGACAATGAGCAGCGCTTC	CASSLAGPLDNEQRF
TRBJ2-5	TRBV5-1	TRBD2	NA	TGCGCCAGCAGCTTGGGTAGCGGGGGGCACCAAGAGACCCAGTACTTC	CASSLGSGGHQETQYF
TRBJ2-2	TRBV7-9	NA	NA	TGTGCCAGCGGCTTGACGATTGGGACAACGAAGACCCCGAACACCGGGGAGCTGTTTTTT	CASGLTIGTTKTPNTGELFF
TRBJ1-1	TRBV20-1	NA	many	TGCAGTGCTAGCCATCAGAGGGATGAAGCTTTCTTT	CSASHQRDEAFF
TRBJ1-5	TRBV4-1	TRBD1	NA	TGCGCCAGCAGCCAAGCACAGGGGGCGGATCAGCCCCAGCATTTT	CASSQAQGADQPQHF
TRBJ2-1	TRBV12-3/TRBV12-4	TRBD2	many	TGTGCCAGCAGTTTGGGGTCTAGCGGCAATGAGCAGTTCTTC	CASSLGSSGNEQFF
TRBJ2-5	TRBV29-1	TRBD2	NA	TGCAGCGCCCGGACTAGTGACAGAGAGACCCAGTACTTC	CSARTSDRETQYF
TRBJ2-1	TRBV4-1	TRBD2	NA	TGCGCCAGCAACTCCTTGAGTACTAGCGGTGGGGGCAATGAGCAGTTCTTC	CASNSLSTSGGGNEQFF
TRBJ1-1	TRBV5-1	NA	NA	TGCGTCAGCAGCTTGCACCCGGGCGGAGACACTGAAGCTTTCTTT	CVSSLHPGGDTEAFF
TRBJ2-1	TRBV10-3	NA	NA	TGTGCCATCAGTGACCGGGGCCGGTTGGATGAGCAGTTCTTC	CAISDRGRLDEQFF
TRBJ2-7	TRBV6-5	TRBD1	many	TGTGCCAGCAGAAACCAGGGGGCCTACGAGCAGTACTTC	CASRNQGAYEQYF
TRBJ1-6	TRBV20-1	TRBD1	NA	TGCAGTGCTATGGGACAGGGGAATAATTCACCCCTCCACTTT	CSAMGQGNNSPLHF
TRBJ2-1	TRBV11-1	TRBD2	NA	TGTGCTAGCAGCCGGGGGGGGCAGACCTACAATGATCAGTTCTTC	CASSRGGQTYNDQFF
TRBJ1-1	TRBV12-3/TRBV12-4	NA	NA	TGTGCCGGCAGTTTTCGGGACACACAGAAAGCTTTCTTT	CAGSFRDTQKAFF
TRBJ2-3	TRBV20-1	TRBD2	few	TGCAGTGCTAGAGCACTAGCGGGTTCTAGCACAGATACGCAGTATTTT	CSARALAGSSTDTQYF
TRBJ2-3	TRBV11-2	TRBD2	NA	TGTGCCAGCAGCTTACTTGCCGCGACTAGCGGGATTAGGGTCACAGATATGCAGTATTTT	CASSLLAATSGIRVTDMQYF
TRBJ1-1	TRBV12-3/TRBV12-4	NA	many	TGTGCCAGCAGTTTTAGGCAGATTAACACTGAAGCTTTCTTT	CASSFRQINTEAFF
TRBJ1-6	TRBV10-3	TRBD1	many	TGTGCCATCAGTGACCGGGACAGGGGAGATTCACCCCTCCACTTT	CAISDRDRGDSPLHF
TRBJ2-3	TRBV20-1	TRBD1	few	TGCAGTGCTAGCCGGACAGGGTGGAGCACAGATACGCAGTATTTT	CSASRTGWSTDTQYF
TRBJ2-1	TRBV7-9	TRBD2	once	TGTGACAGCAGCTTACTAGCGGGGGGGGTTGAGCAGTTCTTC	CDSSLLAGGVEQFF
TRBJ2-3	TRBV11-2	TRBD1	NA	TGTGTCAGCAGCAGAGGACAGGATTCAGATACGCAGTATTTT	CVSSRGQDSDTQYF
TRBJ2-4	TRBV11-3	NA	few	TGTGCCAGCAGCTTAGTATGGGGGAGGAAAGACATTCAGTACTTC	CASSLVWGRKDIQYF
TRBJ1-1	TRBV20-1	NA	many	TGCAGTGCTGTCCTTGGGGTCGCTGAAGCTTTCTTT	CSAVLGVAEAFF
TRBJ2-7	TRBV11-2	NA	NA	TGTGCCAGCAGCTTAATGGGGCTAACCTACGAGCAGTACTTC	CASSLMGLTYEQYF
TRBJ2-1	TRBV29-1	TRBD2	once	TGCAGCGTTGTAGGAGGGTTTCGGGTTAGCGGGAGAATTAAGTCCAATGAGCAGTTCTTC	CSVVGGFRVSGRIKSNEQFF